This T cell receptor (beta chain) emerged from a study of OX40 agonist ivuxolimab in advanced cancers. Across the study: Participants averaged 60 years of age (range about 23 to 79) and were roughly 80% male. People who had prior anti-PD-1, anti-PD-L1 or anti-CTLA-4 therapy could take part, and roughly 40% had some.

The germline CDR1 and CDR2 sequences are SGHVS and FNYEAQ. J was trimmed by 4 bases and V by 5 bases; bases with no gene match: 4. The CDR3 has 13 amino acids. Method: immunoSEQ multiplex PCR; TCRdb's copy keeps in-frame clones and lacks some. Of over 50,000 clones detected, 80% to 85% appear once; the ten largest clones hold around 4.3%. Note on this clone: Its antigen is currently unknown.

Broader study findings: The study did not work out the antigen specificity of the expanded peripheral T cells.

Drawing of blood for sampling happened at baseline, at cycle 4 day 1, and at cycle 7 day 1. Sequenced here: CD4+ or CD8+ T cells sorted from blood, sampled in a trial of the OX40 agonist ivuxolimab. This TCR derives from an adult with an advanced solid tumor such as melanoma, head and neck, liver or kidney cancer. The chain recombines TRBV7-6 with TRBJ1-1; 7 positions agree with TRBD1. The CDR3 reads CASSSNRGTEAFF. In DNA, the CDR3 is TGTGCCAGCAGCAGCAACAGGGGCACTGAAGCTTTCTTT.